Following are 5 T cell receptor beta chains from one sample sequenced in a study of CD8 T cells in Susac syndrome. About 0.45 to 1 ug RNA was reverse transcribed with random hexamers. MiXCR, applied by TCRdb to the immunoSEQ multiplex PCR reads, yields one record per CDR3 protein. The table includes tens of thousands of distinct CDR3 sequences, approximately 95% detected once. What was sequenced was CD8+ T cells from PBMCs. The receptor source for this set is a human donor with Susac syndrome.

The V and J genes are TRBV4-1 and TRBJ2-2; D call uncertain. Per the germline V gene, CDR1 is MGHRA and CDR2 is YSYEKL. The length of the CDR3 is 13 residues. Trimming stripped 3 bases from V and 9 bases from J, with 11 bases between. CDR3 sequence (DNA): TGCGCCAGCAGCCAGCTAAAGTCCCGGGAGCTGTTTTTT. Protein product: CASSQLKSRELFF.

The rearrangement uses TRBV4-3 and TRBJ2-7, with 8 bases lining up with TRBD1. With V trimmed by 6 bases and J by 4 bases, 11 bases remained unmatched. CDR1 is LGHNA, CDR2 YSLEER, per germline. This CDR3 contains 15 residues. This chain's CDR3 is CASSYGTDRVYEQYF. Here the CDR3 DNA reads TGCGCCAGCAGTTATGGAACGGACAGGGTGTACGAGCAGTACTTC.

CDR3 in amino acids: CASSHLKEGTYEQYF. CDR3 nucleotides: TGTGCCAGCAGCCACTTAAAGGAGGGAACCTACGAGCAGTACTTC. The chain joins TRBV6-6 to TRBJ2-7; the D gene is possibly TRBD2 (6 bases). The germline V gene has CDR1 MNHNY and CDR2 SVGAGI (reference sequence). CDR3 length: 15 residues. The ends were cut back, 6 bases at V and 2 bases at J, with 17 bases in the middle.

V and J are TRBV29-1 and TRBJ2-2; D ambiguous. With 1 base removed from V and 7 bases from J, the gap between germline ends came to 13 bases. CDR1 SQVTM and CDR2 ANQGSEA come from the germline V gene. The CDR3 runs to 14 residues. For the CDR3, the DNA is TGCAGCGTTGAAGGCCGAGGCGGCAACGGGGAGCTGTTTTTT. Its translation: CSVEGRGGNGELFF.

The chain combines TRBV24-1 with TRBJ1-2; 7 bases are shared with TRBD1. This CDR3 is 13 amino acids long. Trimming took 7 bases from V and 5 from J; bases not matched to a gene: 6. Germline V gene lookup returns CDR1 KGHDR and CDR2 SFDVKD. The CDR3 reads CATSSPGGYGYTF. The CDR3 region has the DNA TGTGCCACCAGCTCCCCAGGGGGTTATGGCTACACCTTC.